Each of the 7 T cell receptor beta chains below was sequenced from the same sample in a study of T-cell memory formation after mild COVID-19. TCRdb called the 5' RACE reads again in MiXCR, with one record for every CDR3 protein. This table has over 300,000 distinct CDR3 sequences, about 20% appearing once. The sample consisted of PBMCs or a T cell subset sorted from them (not recorded which). The receptors derive from a man aged 18 to 29 who had mild COVID-19 (a few samples of this study predate the infection). Cell type and time point are not known.

This clonotype was seen only a few times. The chain combines TRBV5-1 with TRBJ1-1, with 7 positions matching TRBD1. Germline-derived CDR1 and CDR2 are SGHRS and YFSETQ. V shed 0 bases and J 5 bases; nucleotides not matched to a gene: 7. This CDR3 is built from 15 residues. In DNA form, the CDR3 reads TGCGCCAGCAGCTTGGAGGGGGCTGGGAGGACTGAAGCTTTCTTT. This sequence encodes CASSLEGAGRTEAFF.

The CDR3 sequence: CASSYGGGMDQPQHF. The CDR3 region has the DNA TGTGCCAGCAGTTACGGGGGGGGGATGGATCAGCCCCAGCATTTT. The J gene is TRBJ1-5, the V gene TRBV6-5; tentative D call: TRBD1 (5 bases). Germline values: CDR1 MNHEY, CDR2 SVGAGI. The CDR3 consists of 15 residues. Trimming removed 2 bases at V and 5 bases at J, with 13 bases between.

This clonotype was observed once. This chain joins TRBV10-3 and TRBJ2-7; 11 bases fit TRBD1. Germline CDR1 and CDR2: ENHRY and SYGVKD. There are 15 residues in the CDR3. Trimming took 3 bases from V and 6 from J; bases not matched to a gene: 7. The CDR3 is CAISDPGQGAVEQYV. The DNA of the CDR3 is TGTGCCATCAGTGATCCCGGACAGGGGGCGGTCGAGCAGTACGTC.

This clonotype has just a few counts. This rearrangement joins TRBV20-1 to TRBJ1-1; D is unclear. This CDR3 spans 10 amino acids. V was trimmed by 4 bases and J by 2 bases, leaving 2 bases between them. Germline V gene data show CDR1 as DFQATT and CDR2 as SNEGSKA (reference sequence). This CDR3 reads CSATNTEAFF. CDR3 nucleotide sequence: TGCAGTGCTACAAACACTGAAGCTTTCTTT.

This rearrangement joins TRBV7-9 to TRBJ2-1; D might be TRBD1 or TRBD2, each matching 5 bases. The CDR3 spans 12 residues. Trimming cost V 3 bases and J 10 bases, with 10 bases left between them. CDR1 and CDR2 (germline): SEHNR, FQNEAQ (reference sequence). The CDR3 DNA reads TGTGCCAGCAGCTTGGACGGGGACGAGCAGTTCTTC. This gives the protein CASSLDGDEQFF.

The chain combines TRBV5-1 with TRBJ2-5; 9 bases line up with TRBD1. The CDR3 runs to 15 residues. The germline CDR1 and CDR2 sequences are SGHRS and YFSETQ. V dropped 3 bases and J dropped 4; count of bases not matched to a gene: 7. CDR3 DNA sequence: TGCGCCAGCAGCTGGGGGACAGGGTCACTAGAGACCCAGTACTTC. Protein sequence: CASSWGTGSLETQYF.

This sequence joins TRBV24-1 and TRBJ1-5; D unclear. This CDR3 has 14 residues. V was shortened by 4 bases and J by 5 bases, with 11 bases between the two germline ends. The germline CDR1 and CDR2 sequences are KGHDR and SFDVKD. The DNA for the CDR3 is TGTGCCACCAGTGAGGCGGGGTGGGATCAGCCCCAGCATTTT. Amino acid sequence: CATSEAGWDQPQHF.